This T cell receptor beta chain was recorded in a study of radiation and T cells in renal cell carcinoma. Generated by immunoSEQ multiplex PCR, the TCRdb table keeps only in-frame clones and is missing some. The sample carries 130,000 to 150,000 clones, about 86% recorded once. The time point is: blood 4 weeks post-SBRT, at nephrectomy. Indicated treatment: 15 Gy SBRT to primary tumor, nephrectomy 4 weeks later. Blood was sampled at baseline, 2 weeks and 4 weeks after SBRT. Broader study findings: No pretreatment tumor biopsies were available for baseline clonotypes.

Deletions cut 5 bases from V and 4 bases from J, with 21 bases between. The CDR3 length is 17 residues. The germline gives CDR1 LNHDA, CDR2 SQIVND (reference sequence). Comments on this clone: Its matching antigen is unknown.

This TCR was sampled from a woman aged 45-65 years with renal cell carcinoma. The sample was blood, taken from a patient whose treatment included radiotherapy and nephrectomy. The chain has TRBV19 and TRBJ2-1; no clear D. CDR3 bases: TGTGCCAGTAGTTCAACCGGACGGGCCCCCGGATACAATGAGCAGTTCTTC. Its protein is CASSSTGRAPGYNEQFF.